The 22 T cell receptor beta chains presented below share a single source sample, sequenced in a study of cytomegalovirus exposure and HLA in healthy donors. Primers: 60 Vbeta forward and 13 Jbeta reverse. TCRdb's table, derived via immunoSEQ multiplex PCR, lists solely in-frame clones and lacks some. The sample lists over 150,000 clones; around 68% were seen once. The sample was PBMCs. The receptors come from a woman aged 40 to 50 in good health and CMV-seropositive.

The V gene is TRBV20-1, the J gene TRBJ2-1; tentatively, D is TRBD2 (6 bases). Trimming removed 3 bases from V and 9 bases from J, with 9 bases in between. Germline CDR1 reads DFQATT; CDR2 reads SNEGSKA (reference sequence). The CDR3 sequence is 11 residues long. The CDR3 DNA follows: TGCAGTGCTAGTCTGGGGGGTGAGCAGTTCTTC. This gives the protein CSASLGGEQFF.

This clone was observed a handful of times. This rearrangement joins TRBV7-2 to TRBJ2-3, with TRBD2 matching 14 bases. CDR1 SGHTA and CDR2 FQGNSA come from the germline V gene. Trimming took 5 bases from V and 5 from J; bases not matched to a gene: 6. The CDR3 consists of 16 residues. Here the CDR3 reads CASSLGLAGAGDTQYF. The DNA of the CDR3 is TGTGCCAGCAGCCTGGGACTAGCGGGAGCGGGAGATACGCAGTATTTT.

This chain links TRBV18 with TRBJ2-5; D might be TRBD1 (6 bases). The assigned J gene may be wrong: the sequence end matches TRBJ2-7 better. Germline lookup yields CDR1 KGHSH and CDR2 LQKENI. CDR3 length equals 15 residues. The CDR3 sequence is CASSPGRGRSYEQYF. The DNA of the CDR3 is TGTGCCAGCTCACCCGGCAGGGGCAGGTCCTACGAGCAGTACTTC.

The J gene is TRBJ1-1, the V gene TRBV20-1; possible D gene TRBD1, 6 bases. Germline V lookup: CDR1 DFQATT, CDR2 SNEGSKA (reference sequence). Trimming removed 7 bases from V and 12 bases from J, with 18 bases in between. The CDR3 has 11 amino acids. The CDR3 protein is CSVYDRSETFF. The CDR3 coding sequence is TGCAGTGTTTACGACAGGTCCGAAACTTTCTTT.

The chain employs TRBV5-6 and TRBJ2-5, with D unresolved. CDR1 is SGHDT, CDR2 YYEEEE, per germline. Trimming left V 1 base short and J 4 bases short, with 11 bases between. This CDR3 contains 14 residues. The CDR3 loop is CASSLLDPGETQYF. The CDR3 bases are TGTGCCAGCAGCTTGCTAGATCCGGGAGAGACCCAGTACTTC. The complete variable domain, with remaining parts taken from reference TRBV5-6 and TRBJ2-5, reads DAGVTQSPTHLIKTRGQQVTLRCSPKSGHDTVSWYQQALGQGPQFIFQYYEEEERQRGNFPDRFSGHQFPNYSSELNVNALLLGDSALYLCASSLLDPGETQYFGPGTRLLVL.

The V gene is TRBV4-1, the J gene TRBJ1-1; 8 bases match TRBD1. The CDR3 spans 16 residues. The junction had 9 bases not matched to a gene; V was cut back by 2 bases and J by 4 bases. Per the germline V gene, CDR1 is MGHRA and CDR2 is YSYEKL. This CDR3 is CASSQRGRTGGTEAFF. The CDR3 DNA reads TGCGCCAGCAGCCAAAGGGGTCGAACAGGGGGCACTGAAGCTTTCTTT.

J is TRBJ1-2 and V is TRBV9; 8 bases fit TRBD1. CDR3 length equals 13 residues. Germline-derived CDR1 and CDR2 are SGDLS and YYNGEE. The V segment lost 8 bases and the J segment 3 bases; nucleotides outside the gene matches: 6. The CDR3 loop reads CASQGAVDYGYTF. Here the CDR3 DNA reads TGTGCCAGTCAGGGGGCGGTTGACTATGGCTACACCTTC. Full variable domain (outside the CDR3, taken from reference TRBV9 and TRBJ1-2): DSGVTQTPKHLITATGQRVTLRCSPRSGDLSVYWYQQSLDQGLQFLIQYYNGEERAKGNILERFSAQQFPDLHSELNLSSLELGDSALYFCASQGAVDYGYTFGSGTRLTVV.

The chain is built from TRBV9 and TRBJ2-1; D is uncertain. The V gene's germline CDR1 is SGDLS and CDR2 YYNGEE. The V gene lost 4 bases and the J gene lost 0 bases, with 14 bases spanning the gap. This CDR3 region has 16 residues. CDR3 nucleotides: TGTGCCAGCAGCCCGACGGAGAGCCGCTCCTACAATGAGCAGTTCTTC. Translation: CASSPTESRSYNEQFF.

V is TRBV28 and J is TRBJ1-5; tentative D call: TRBD1 (5 bases). V dropped 7 bases and J dropped 7 bases, with 20 bases sitting between them. Per the germline V gene, CDR1 is MDHEN and CDR2 is SYDVKM. The CDR3 loop spans 15 amino acids. The CDR3 sequence is CASNHPGGGYQPQHF. The DNA for the CDR3 is TGTGCCAGCAATCATCCGGGGGGAGGTTACCAGCCCCAGCATTTT.

This CDR3 is CASSSRVASGAYNEQFF. CDR3 sequence (DNA): TGTGCCAGCAGCTCCCGGGTGGCTAGCGGGGCCTACAATGAGCAGTTCTTC. V usage is TRBV5-4 and J usage is TRBJ2-1; 9 bases map to TRBD2. The CDR3 contains 17 residues. Losses at the gene ends were 3 bases for V and 2 bases for J; bases not matched to a gene: 9. Germline-derived CDR1 and CDR2 are SGHNT and YYREEE (reference sequence).

The chain has TRBV13 and TRBJ2-5, with 12 bases that match TRBD1. The CDR3 is 15 residues long. Germline V gene data show CDR1 as PRHDT and CDR2 as FYEKMQ (reference sequence). V shed 3 bases, J shed 5 bases, and the junction held 4 bases outside the gene matches. In nucleotides, the CDR3 is TGTGCCAGCAGCTTGGGACAGGGGGCGGGGGAGACCCAGTACTTC. Protein: CASSLGQGAGETQYF.

The chain recombines TRBV6-5 with TRBJ1-2, with D unclear. The V gene lost 0 bases and the J gene lost 1 base, with 6 bases spanning the gap. CDR3 length: 14 residues. Germline loops: CDR1 MNHEY, CDR2 SVGAGI. The CDR3 is CASSYSRYNYGYTF. CDR3 nucleotides: TGTGCCAGCAGTTACTCGCGGTATAACTATGGCTACACCTTC.

The J gene is TRBJ2-6, the V gene TRBV7-8, with TRBD1 as a possible D gene (7 bases). Between the trimmed V and J ends, which lost 2 bases and 0 bases, there was a span of 20 bases. This CDR3 is 20 amino acids long. Looked up from germline, CDR1 is SGHVS and CDR2 is FQNEAQ. In DNA, the CDR3 is TGTGCCAGCAGCTTAAGGGGGCGGGGCGGGGTTAACTCTGGGGCCAACGTCCTGACTTTC. The encoded protein is CASSLRGRGGVNSGANVLTF.

The rearrangement links TRBV30 to TRBJ1-1; the match to TRBD1 covers 7 bases. Trimming at V came to 8 bases and at J to 1 base, leaving 13 bases not matched to a gene. The CDR3 contains 15 residues. Germline V gene sequence: CDR1 GTSNPN, CDR2 SVGIG (reference sequence). The CDR3, as DNA: TGTGCCCCTCAGGGACAGACTCAAGGGAACACTGAAGCTTTCTTT. Translating gives CAPQGQTQGNTEAFF.

This clone came up a few times. V usage is TRBV15 and J usage is TRBJ2-7, with D maybe TRBD2 (6 bases). CDR3 size: 16 residues. Germline loops: CDR1 LNHNV, CDR2 YYDKDF (reference sequence). Trimming pared 1 base from V and 2 bases from J, leaving 15 bases between. The DNA of the CDR3 is TGTGCCACCAGCAGAGGGGGGGAAGGGAGAACCTACGAGCAGTACTTC. Protein: CATSRGGEGRTYEQYF. The entire variable domain, with the rest obtained from reference TRBV15 and TRBJ2-7, is as follows: DAMVIQNPRYQVTQFGKPVTLSCSQTLNHNVMYWYQQKSSQAPKLLFHYYDKDFNNEADTPDNFQSRRPNTSFCFLDIRSPGLGDTAMYLCATSRGGEGRTYEQYFGPGTRLTVT.

The chain employs TRBV19 and TRBJ1-2; 9 bases map to TRBD1. Per the germline V gene, CDR1 is LNHDA and CDR2 is SQIVND (reference sequence). This CDR3 has 14 residues. The V gene end was trimmed by 4 bases and the J gene end by 2 bases; junction bases not matched to a gene: 2. CDR3 protein: CASSTGQGNYGYTF. CDR3 coding DNA: TGTGCCAGTAGTACCGGACAGGGGAACTATGGCTACACCTTC.

Note on this clone: This is likely a read error, given that the CDR3 carries no conserved phenylalanine or tryptophan at its end. This chain links TRBV28 with TRBJ2-4; D ambiguous. CDR1 and CDR2 (germline): MDHEN, SYDVKM. The CDR3 totals 17 residues. Trimming stripped 1 base from V and 0 bases from J, with 13 bases between. The CDR3 region has the DNA TGTGCCAGCAGTTTATCCGGCGGACCTCTAGCCAAAAACATTCAGTACCTC. Encoded protein: CASSLSGGPLAKNIQYL.

The chain couples TRBV7-6 to TRBJ1-1; no clear D gene. The CDR3 contains 13 residues. Germline V gene data show CDR1 as SGHVS and CDR2 as FNYEAQ. The V end was cut by 6 bases, the J end by 4 bases, with 12 bases between. The CDR3 loop is CASRRTVGTEAFF. The CDR3 DNA sequence: TGTGCCAGCAGGCGTACGGTTGGCACTGAAGCTTTCTTT.

The chain joins TRBV11-2 to TRBJ1-1; 7 nucleotides match TRBD1. Per the germline V gene, CDR1 is SGHAT and CDR2 is FQNNGV. Unmatched junction bases numbered 3, after V lost 3 bases and J lost 2 bases. The CDR3 covers 14 residues. CDR3 sequence: CASSFQGGNTEAFF. In DNA, the CDR3 is TGTGCCAGCAGCTTCCAGGGGGGCAACACTGAAGCTTTCTTT.

The CDR3 coding sequence is TGCAGCGTAGGCAGGGGAACCTATGGCTACACCTTC. Translated, it gives CSVGRGTYGYTF. The gene calls are TRBV29-1 and TRBJ1-2, with D possibly TRBD1 on 6 matching bases. CDR1 is SQVTM, CDR2 ANQGSEA, per germline. The V end lost 6 bases, the J end lost 4 bases, and 12 bases lay between the germline ends. The CDR3 totals 12 residues.

In DNA form, the CDR3 reads TGTGCCGGGACTAGCGGGATCGGCGAGCAGTACTTC. It codes for CAGTSGIGEQYF. This chain joins TRBV7-2 and TRBJ2-5, with 13 bases matching TRBD2. The DNA end lines up better with TRBJ2-7; the J call may be wrong. The germline V gene has CDR1 SGHTA and CDR2 FQGNSA. The length of the CDR3 is 12 residues.

The J gene is TRBJ1-3, the V gene TRBV7-3; tentative D call: TRBD1 (5 bases). In germline, CDR1 is SGHTA, CDR2 FQGTGA. CDR3 length: 15 amino acids. V was cut by 5 bases and J by 0 bases, with 11 bases left in between. In DNA form, the CDR3 reads TGTGCCAGCAGCCCCGACAGCAACTCTGGAAACACCATATATTTT. It specifies CASSPDSNSGNTIYF. Using reference TRBV7-3 and TRBJ1-3 for the parts outside the CDR3, the full variable domain is GAGVSQTPSNKVTEKGKYVELRCDPISGHTALYWYRQSLGQGPEFLIYFQGTGAADDSGLPNDRFFAVRPEGSVSTLKIQRTERGDSAVYLCASSPDSNSGNTIYFGEGSWLTVV.